Below are 8 T cell receptor beta chains sequenced from a single sample in a study of neurological immune-mediated disorders. TCRdb re-called the 5' RACE reads through MiXCR, storing one row per CDR3 protein. The data contain over 35,000 distinct CDR3 sequences, approximately 2.4% of them seen just once; the ten biggest clones take up less than 3%. The sequenced sample consisted of PBMCs. The origin of the receptors is a man in his fifties with multiple sclerosis.

This clonotype showed up many times. This chain connects TRBV4-2 to TRBJ2-5; TRBD2 might be the D (6 bases). The V end was cut by 1 base, the J end by 3 bases, with 9 bases between. CDR1 and CDR2 (germline): LGHNA, YNFKEQ. CDR3 length equals 14 residues. DNA of the CDR3: TGTGCCAGCAGCCAAGGTGGCGGGGAAGAGACCCAGTACTTC. It translates to CASSQGGGEETQYF.

In its sample, this clonotype is medium-sized (0.01 to 0.1%). The rearrangement links TRBV5-1 to TRBJ1-1; 10 bases align to TRBD1. Germline trimming cut 4 bases from V and 4 bases from J; bases unmatched to any gene: 4. Germline V CDR1 and CDR2: SGHRS, YFSETQ. There are 14 residues in the CDR3. CDR3 in amino acids: CASSPRTGGTEAFF. The CDR3 DNA follows: TGCGCCAGCAGCCCGAGGACAGGGGGCACTGAAGCTTTCTTT.

The table lists this clonotype with many counts. CDR3 in DNA: TGTGCCAGCACCTTCGGGCGGGGGGATCTCACAGATACGCAGTATTTT. Encoded protein: CASTFGRGDLTDTQYF. This sequence joins TRBV7-8 and TRBJ2-3; 8 bases align to TRBD2. The CDR3 is made up of 16 amino acids. V lost 7 bases to trimming and J lost 2 bases; unmatched junction nucleotides: 11. The germline gives CDR1 SGHVS, CDR2 FQNEAQ.

This chain links TRBV7-2 with TRBJ2-1; D unclear. The CDR3 totals 11 residues. The V end lost 6 bases, the J end lost 8 bases, and 8 bases lay between the germline ends. Germline CDR1 is SGHTA and CDR2 is FQGNSA. As DNA, the CDR3 is TGTGCCAGCAGACTCAACTATGAGCAGTTCTTC. Translation: CASRLNYEQFF.

This clonotype was observed at least ten times. The chain carries TRBV12-3 or TRBV12-4 and TRBJ2-5; unclear D gene. This CDR3 is 14 amino acids long. V was trimmed by 4 bases and J by 3 bases, leaving 12 bases between them. The CDR3 region is CASSSSGLEETQYF. CDR3 sequence (DNA): TGTGCCAGCAGTTCGTCGGGTTTAGAAGAGACCCAGTACTTC.

This clonotype was detected ten times or more. The gene calls are TRBV5-1 and TRBJ2-2; possibly TRBD1 or TRBD2 for D (6 bases each). CDR3 size: 15 residues. Trimming shortened V by 4 bases and J by 5 bases, and 15 bases separated the two germline ends. Germline V gene sequence: CDR1 SGHRS, CDR2 YFSETQ. CDR3 nucleotide sequence: TGCGCCAGCAGCGGCTTACAGGGAGGTACCGGGGAGCTGTTTTTT. It encodes CASSGLQGGTGELFF.

This clonotype was counted at least ten times. Germline and junction disagree at one end, which may indicate a read error. The rearrangement links TRBV20-1 to TRBJ1-5; 7 bases line up with TRBD1. Germline V CDR1 and CDR2: DFQATT, SNEGSKA (reference sequence). The CDR3 is made up of 14 amino acids. CDR3 protein: CSAQSPGGGQPQNF. CDR3 sequence (DNA): TGCAGTGCCCAAAGTCCAGGGGGGGGACAGCCCCAGAATTTT.

This clonotype has a count of ten or more. The chain combines TRBV5-1 with TRBJ1-2; D is perhaps TRBD1 (6 bases). V dropped 3 bases and J dropped 4 bases, with 13 bases sitting between them. The CDR3 is 14 residues long. The V gene's germline CDR1 is SGHRS and CDR2 YFSETQ. CDR3 protein: CASSYYRDGYGYTF. The CDR3 region has the DNA TGCGCCAGCAGCTACTACAGGGATGGCTATGGCTACACCTTC.